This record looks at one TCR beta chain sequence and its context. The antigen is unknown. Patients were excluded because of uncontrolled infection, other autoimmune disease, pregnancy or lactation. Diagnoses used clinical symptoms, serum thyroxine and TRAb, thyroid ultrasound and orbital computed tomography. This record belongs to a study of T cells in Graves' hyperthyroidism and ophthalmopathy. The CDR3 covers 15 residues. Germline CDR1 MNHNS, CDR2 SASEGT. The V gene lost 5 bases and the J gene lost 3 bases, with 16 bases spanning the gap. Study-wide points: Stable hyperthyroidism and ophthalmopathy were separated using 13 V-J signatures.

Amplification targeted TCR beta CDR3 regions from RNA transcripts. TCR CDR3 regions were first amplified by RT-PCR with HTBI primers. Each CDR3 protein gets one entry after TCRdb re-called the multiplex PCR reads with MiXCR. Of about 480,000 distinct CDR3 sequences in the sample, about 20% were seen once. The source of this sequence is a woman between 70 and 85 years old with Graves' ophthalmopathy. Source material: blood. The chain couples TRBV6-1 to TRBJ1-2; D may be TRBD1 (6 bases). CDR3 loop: CASSPGQLIDYGYTF. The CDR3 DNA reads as TGTGCCAGCAGTCCCGGACAGCTTATTGACTATGGCTACACCTTC.